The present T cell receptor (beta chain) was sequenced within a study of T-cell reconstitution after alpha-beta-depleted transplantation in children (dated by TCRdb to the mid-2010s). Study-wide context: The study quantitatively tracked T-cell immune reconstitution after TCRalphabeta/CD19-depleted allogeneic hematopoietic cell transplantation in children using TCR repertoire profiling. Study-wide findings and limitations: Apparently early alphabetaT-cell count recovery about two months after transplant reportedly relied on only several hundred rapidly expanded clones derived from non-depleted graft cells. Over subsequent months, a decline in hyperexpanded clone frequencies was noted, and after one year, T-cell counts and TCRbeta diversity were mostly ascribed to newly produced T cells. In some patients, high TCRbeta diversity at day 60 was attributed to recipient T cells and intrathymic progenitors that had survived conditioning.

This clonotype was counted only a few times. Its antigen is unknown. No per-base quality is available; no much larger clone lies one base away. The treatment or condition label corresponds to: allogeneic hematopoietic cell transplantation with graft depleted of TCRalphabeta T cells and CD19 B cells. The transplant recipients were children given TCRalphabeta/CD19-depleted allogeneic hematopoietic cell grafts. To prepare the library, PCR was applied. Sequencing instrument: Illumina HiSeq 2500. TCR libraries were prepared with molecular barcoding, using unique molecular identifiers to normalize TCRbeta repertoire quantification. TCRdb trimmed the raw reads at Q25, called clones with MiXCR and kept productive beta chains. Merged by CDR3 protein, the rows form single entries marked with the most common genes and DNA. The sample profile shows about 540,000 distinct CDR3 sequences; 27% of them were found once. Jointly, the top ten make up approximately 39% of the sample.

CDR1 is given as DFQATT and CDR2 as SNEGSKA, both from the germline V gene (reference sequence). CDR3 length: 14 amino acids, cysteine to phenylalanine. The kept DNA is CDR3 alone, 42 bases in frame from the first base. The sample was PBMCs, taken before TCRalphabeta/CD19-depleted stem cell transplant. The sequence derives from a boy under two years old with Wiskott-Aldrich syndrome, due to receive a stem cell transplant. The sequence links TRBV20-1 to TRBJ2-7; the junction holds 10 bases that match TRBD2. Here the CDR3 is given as CVAGTLAGAYEQYF. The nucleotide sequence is TGCGTGGCGGGGACCCTAGCGGGGGCCTACGAGCAGTACTTC.